This T cell receptor (beta chain) was obtained from a study of cytomegalovirus exposure and HLA in healthy donors. Study results and caveats: As a later analysis showed, several of the most significant clusters appeared to be linked to common viral pathogens. Later genetic work tied a missense DCLRE1C variant to beta-chain V and J trimming.

In the case of this clone: Antigen: not known.

The PCR contained 60 Vbeta and 13 Jbeta primers. Sequenced by immunoSEQ multiplex PCR; TCRdb stores in-frame clones only, minus some. Here the sample spans around 150,000 clones, about 61% being singletons. This receptor was identified in a male donor in good health and CMV-seronegative. Sequenced material: PBMCs.

The chain's CDR3 is CASSLGTGLTYEQYF. The CDR3 DNA is TGTGCCAGCAGCTTAGGTACAGGCCTAACCTACGAGCAGTACTTC. This chain connects TRBV7-2 to TRBJ2-7; possible D gene TRBD1, 5 bases. Trimming removed 1 base at V and 2 bases at J, with 12 bases between. The CDR3 loop spans 15 amino acids. Per germline, CDR1 SGHTA and CDR2 FQGNSA.